One and the same sample provided the 15 T cell receptor beta chains below, sequenced in a study of T-cell reconstitution after alpha-beta-depleted transplantation in children (dated by TCRdb to between 2015 and 2016). What the treatment or condition label conveys for this sample: allogeneic hematopoietic cell transplantation with graft depleted of TCRalphabeta T cells and CD19 B cells. Library generation was performed with PCR. The sequencer listed for this sample is Illumina HiSeq 2500. To normalize quantification of the TCRbeta repertoire, the TCR libraries were built with molecular barcoding that relied on unique molecular identifiers. TCRdb trimmed the raw reads at Q25, called clones with MiXCR and kept productive beta chains. Every distinct CDR3 protein forms one entry, paired with its most common genes and DNA. For this sample the table gives about 580,000 distinct CDR3 sequences, of which 23% were detected only once. The top ten constitute roughly 13% of the sample.

This specimen was PBMCs, mostly from graft donor cells, taken 360 days after TCRalphabeta/CD19-depleted stem cell transplant. The receptors originated from a boy under three years old who had a stem cell transplant for acute myeloid leukemia, so the T cells may come from the graft donor.

The sample holds a few counts of this clonotype. The chain is built from TRBV20-1 and TRBJ1-2; a weak D match, TRBD1 (5 bases). The CDR3 is made up of 12 amino acids. Trimming shortened V by 6 bases and J by 11 bases, and 19 bases separated the two germline ends. CDR1 and CDR2 from the germline V gene are DFQATT and SNEGSKA (reference sequence). CDR3 coding DNA: TGCAGTGCGAGGAACCGGGACTATCCTTACACCTTC. Its protein product is CSARNRDYPYTF.

This clonotype came up many times. The chain links TRBV9 to TRBJ1-6; D ambiguous. The CDR3 has 13 residues. Germline V gene lookup returns CDR1 SGDLS and CDR2 YYNGEE. Trimming took 2 bases from V and 7 from J, leaving 7 bases between them. DNA of the CDR3: TGTGCCAGCAGCGTTAATCAGAATTCACCCCTCCACTTT. This gives the protein CASSVNQNSPLHF.

This chain connects TRBV15 to TRBJ2-7, with D possibly matching TRBD2 (5 bases). The CDR3 covers 13 residues. The V end was cut by 1 base, the J end by 1 base, with 5 bases between. Germline CDR1 LNHNV, CDR2 YYDKDF (reference sequence). The CDR3 region has the DNA TGTGCCACCAGCAGAGGGAGGTCCTACGAGCAGTACTTC. This encodes CATSRGRSYEQYF.

The chain couples TRBV24-1 to TRBJ2-7, with D hard to call. The germline gives CDR1 KGHDR, CDR2 SFDVKD. CDR3 length: 18 amino acids. The germline V and J ends were trimmed by 1 base and 2 bases, with 20 bases remaining between them. CDR3 residues: CATSDFPPSLARPYEQYV. CDR3 coding DNA: TGTGCCACCAGTGATTTTCCCCCTTCACTGGCCAGGCCCTACGAGCAGTACGTC.

This clonotype was observed at least ten times. CDR3 in amino acids: CASSPRDYSIDTQYF. The CDR3 DNA reads as TGTGCCAGCAGCCCGCGGGACTACTCCATTGATACGCAGTATTTT. The chain combines TRBV3-1 with TRBJ2-3; 7 positions match TRBD2. The CDR3 has 15 residues. V lost 4 bases to trimming and J lost 6 bases; unmatched junction nucleotides: 10. The germline gives CDR1 LGHDT, CDR2 YNNKEL (reference sequence).

This clonotype was observed a few times. The CDR3 loop reads CAISAKTGGGEAFF. As DNA, the CDR3 is TGTGCCATCAGTGCCAAGACAGGGGGCGGTGAAGCTTTCTTT. The chain is built from TRBV10-3 and TRBJ1-1; 10 nucleotides match TRBD1. The CDR3 covers 14 residues. Germline V gene sequence: CDR1 ENHRY, CDR2 SYGVKD. Trimming removed 4 bases from V and 7 bases from J; junction bases left unmatched: 6.

This chain joins TRBV6-5 and TRBJ2-7; either TRBD1 or TRBD2 may fit D (6 bases each). Trimming stripped 0 bases from V and 3 bases from J, with 18 bases between. The CDR3 totals 17 residues. Germline V gene lookup returns CDR1 MNHEY and CDR2 SVGAGI. The CDR3 reads CASSYSIGGHYYYEQYF. In DNA, the CDR3 is TGTGCCAGCAGTTACTCGATCGGGGGCCACTACTACTACGAGCAGTACTTC.

This clonotype has a count of ten or more. The rearrangement joins TRBV7-9 to TRBJ2-5; D perhaps matches TRBD1 (6 bases). The CDR3 is 13 amino acids. Germline V CDR1 and CDR2: SEHNR, FQNEAQ (reference sequence). V lost 9 bases to trimming and J lost 5 bases, with 16 bases between them. CDR3 sequence (DNA): TGTGCCAGTGTACAGGGTGGCGGTGAGACCCAGTACTTC. It yields the protein CASVQGGGETQYF. The complete variable domain, with remaining parts taken from reference TRBV7-9 and TRBJ2-5, reads DTGVSQNPRHKITKRGQNVTFRCDPISEHNRLYWYRQTLGQGPEFLTYFQNEAQLEKSRLLSDRFSAERPKGSFSTLEIQRTEQGDSAMYLCASVQGGGETQYFGPGTRLLVL.

This clonotype showed up many times. The rearrangement joins TRBV29-1 to TRBJ2-5; D unresolved. Germline CDR1 reads SQVTM; CDR2 reads ANQGSEA. CDR3 length equals 11 residues. V shed 4 bases and J shed 3 bases, with 6 bases lying between them. The CDR3 spells CSVVLEETQYF. In nucleotides, the CDR3 is TGCAGCGTTGTATTAGAAGAGACCCAGTACTTC.

The chain joins TRBV18 to TRBJ2-7; D is unresolved. The CDR3 covers 14 residues. V was cut by 3 bases and J by 3 bases, with 12 bases left in between. Looked up from germline, CDR1 is KGHSH and CDR2 is LQKENI. The CDR3 region has the DNA TGTGCCAGCTCACCGAGAGAAGGGATCTACGAGCAGTACTTC. It is translated as CASSPREGIYEQYF.

This clonotype was counted only a few times. V and J are TRBV18 and TRBJ2-7, with a weak D call TRBD2 (6 bases). The germline gives CDR1 KGHSH, CDR2 LQKENI. The CDR3 has 13 residues. The V end lost 3 bases, the J end lost 9 bases, and 15 bases lay between the germline ends. CDR3 nucleotide sequence: TGTGCCAGCTCACCCGGGACTGACCTCGGGCAGTACTTC. This sequence encodes CASSPGTDLGQYF.

This chain links TRBV20-1 with TRBJ1-6; D is possibly TRBD1 (5 bases). Trimming pared 5 bases from V and 6 bases from J, leaving 17 bases between. CDR1 DFQATT and CDR2 SNEGSKA come from the germline V gene (reference sequence). This CDR3 has 15 residues. CDR3 region: CSASHTGLSNSPLHF. In DNA form, the CDR3 reads TGCAGTGCTTCACACACGGGACTCTCTAATTCACCCCTCCACTTT.

The rearrangement uses TRBV6-5 and TRBJ2-1, with no clear D. The CDR3 runs 14 residues. Germline V gene sequence: CDR1 MNHEY, CDR2 SVGAGI. The V end lost 2 bases, the J end lost 4 bases, and 9 bases lay between the germline ends. CDR3 residues: CASSYREKYNEQFF. The CDR3 DNA follows: TGTGCCAGCAGTTACAGAGAAAAGTACAATGAGCAGTTCTTC.

The CDR3 here is CASSPGDRASGGASYEQYV. In nucleotides, the CDR3 is TGTGCCAGCAGCCCGGGAGACCGGGCTAGCGGGGGGGCCTCCTACGAGCAGTACGTC. The J gene is TRBJ2-7, the V gene TRBV6-1, with TRBD2 identical over 12 bases. CDR3 size: 19 residues. CDR1 MNHNS and CDR2 SASEGT come from the germline V gene. Unmatched junction bases numbered 15, after V lost 6 bases and J lost 0 bases.

CDR3 residues: CASSSSGTGGSPLHF. CDR3 coding DNA: TGTGCCAGCAGTTCTTCCGGGACAGGAGGATCACCCCTCCACTTT. The chain is built from TRBV28 and TRBJ1-6; TRBD1 agrees at 8 bases. Unmatched junction bases numbered 9, after V lost 4 bases and J lost 10 bases. This CDR3 comprises 15 residues. CDR1 is MDHEN, CDR2 SYDVKM, per germline. The full variable domain, in which reference TRBV28 and TRBJ1-6 provide the parts outside the CDR3, is DVKVTQSSRYLVKRTGEKVFLECVQDMDHENMFWYRQDPGLGLRLIYFSYDVKMKEKGDIPEGYSVSREKKERFSLILESASTNQTSMYLCASSSSGTGGSPLHFGNGTRLTVT.